Listed below are T cell receptor beta chains from one sample, sequenced in a study of early T cells in non-severe SARS-CoV-2 infection. TCRdb re-called the 5' RACE reads through MiXCR, storing one row per CDR3 protein. The sample includes about 60,000 distinct CDR3 sequences, more than 8.5% of them seen just once. Sequencing was done on a sample of whole blood. Every receptor here comes from an adult who was a healthcare worker with PCR-confirmed SARS-CoV-2 infection or an uninfected control (not recorded which). The CDR3 runs from the conserved cysteine through the conserved F or W. D genes are given only for firm matches. The listing skips clone size in some rows; elsewhere it reads once, few, many or a size class.

CDR3 length	V gene	J gene	clone size	D gene	CDR3 protein	CDR3 DNA
16	TRBV11-3	TRBJ2-1	NA	TRBD2	CASSLEGTSGIDEQFF	TGTGCCAGCAGCCTCGAAGGGACTAGCGGGATAGACGAGCAGTTCTTC
11	TRBV6-5	TRBJ2-1	many	NA	CASKNKLGQFF	TGTGCCAGCAAAAACAAACTAGGGCAGTTCTTC
13	TRBV7-3	TRBJ2-5	NA	NA	CASSLLHEETQYF	TGTGCCAGCAGCTTATTACACGAAGAGACCCAGTACTTC
15	TRBV14	TRBJ2-5	many	NA	CASSQDAGMRETQYF	TGTGCCAGCAGCCAAGATGCAGGGATGAGAGAGACCCAGTACTTC
17	TRBV3-1	TRBJ1-3	many	TRBD1	CASSPTMTGGPGNTIYF	TGTGCCAGCAGCCCTACCATGACAGGGGGACCTGGAAACACCATATATTTT
15	TRBV7-9	TRBJ2-7	few	TRBD1	CASSPVRDRAREQYF	TGTGCCAGCAGCCCCGTCCGGGACAGGGCCCGCGAGCAGTACTTC
15	TRBV6-6	TRBJ2-7	few	TRBD1	CASSRQPGQTYEQYF	TGTGCCAGCAGTCGCCAACCGGGACAGACCTACGAGCAGTACTTC
15	TRBV5-4	TRBJ2-3	NA	TRBD2	CASSSLAKHTDTQYF	TGTGCCAGCAGCTCACTAGCGAAACACACAGATACGCAGTATTTT
19	TRBV25-1	TRBJ2-3	NA	TRBD2	CASSESSLAGGPTTDTQYF	TGTGCCAGCAGTGAATCCTCGCTAGCGGGAGGGCCAACCACAGATACGCAGTATTTT
13	TRBV4-1	TRBJ1-1	few	NA	CASSQGGATEAFF	TGCGCCAGCAGCCAAGGAGGGGCGACTGAAGCTTTCTTT
11	TRBV6-6	TRBJ2-5	many	NA	CASPTGETQYF	TGTGCCAGCCCTACGGGAGAGACCCAGTACTTC
13	TRBV11-3	TRBJ2-2	many	NA	CASNQGGTGELFF	TGTGCCAGCAACCAGGGAGGCACCGGGGAGCTGTTTTTT
14	TRBV5-6	TRBJ1-2	many	NA	CASSLSGQYYGYTF	TGTGCCAGCAGCTTGAGTGGACAGTACTATGGCTACACCTTC
15	TRBV6-5	TRBJ1-5	few	NA	CASSPLGIYNQPQHF	TGTGCCAGCAGCCCCCTGGGGATCTACAATCAGCCCCAGCATTTT
14	TRBV2	TRBJ1-6	NA	NA	CASSEAGYNSPLHF	TGTGCCAGCAGTGAGGCGGGGTATAATTCACCCCTCCACTTT
13	TRBV9	TRBJ1-1	NA	NA	CASTVGQNTEAFF	TGTGCCAGCACCGTGGGTCAGAACACTGAAGCTTTCTTT
14	TRBV12-3/TRBV12-4	TRBJ1-6	many	TRBD1	CASSLTGGDSPLHF	TGTGCCAGCAGTTTAACAGGGGGCGATTCACCCCTCCACTTT